The 18 T cell receptor beta chains below were found in one sample sequenced in a study of Graves' ophthalmopathy and Graves' hyperthyroidism. Amplification of TCR beta CDR3 regions used RNA transcripts. First-round RT-PCR with HTBI primers preceded a second-round multiplex PCR. TCRdb re-analysed the multiplex PCR reads in MiXCR, keeping a single row per CDR3 protein. The sample includes 350,000 to 450,000 distinct CDR3 sequences, around 21% seen only once; the top ten take roughly 3%. The material sequenced was peripheral blood. The receptors shown here come from a woman aged 18 to 35 with stable Graves' hyperthyroidism.

The chain has TRBV24-1 and TRBJ2-2; 7 nucleotides line up with TRBD1. The CDR3 runs 18 residues. V was pared by 0 bases and J by 5 bases, with 11 bases of the junction left unmatched. Germline-derived CDR1 and CDR2 are KGHDR and SFDVKD. CDR3 region: CATSDLRGGAEETGELFF. The CDR3 DNA is TGTGCCACCAGTGATTTGAGAGGGGGCGCGGAGGAGACCGGGGAGCTGTTTTTT.

This chain connects TRBV12-3 or TRBV12-4 to TRBJ2-5; D remains unclear. The CDR3 sequence is 12 residues long. V was cut by 11 bases and J by 7 bases, with 17 bases left in between. Here the CDR3 DNA reads TGTGCCTGGGAAGATTCGGTTGGGACCCAGTACTTC. It codes for CAWEDSVGTQYF.

This clonotype was counted at least ten times. This CDR3 is CASSLRLESITGELFF. The CDR3, as DNA: TGCGCCAGCAGCTTGAGGTTAGAAAGTATCACCGGGGAGCTGTTTTTT. This chain connects TRBV5-1 to TRBJ2-2, with D unresolved. The CDR3 spans 16 residues. The germline gives CDR1 SGHRS, CDR2 YFSETQ. V was trimmed by 1 base and J by 4 bases, leaving 14 bases between them.

In its sample, this clonotype was seen a few times. A junction end diverges from the germline sequence, so it may reflect a read error. The V and J genes are TRBV5-1 and TRBJ2-7; TRBD2 matches at 7 bases. The CDR3 loop spans 16 amino acids. The germline CDR1 and CDR2 sequences are SGHRS and YFSETQ. The CDR3 DNA follows: TGCGCCAGCAGCTTCGGGGGGAGCGTAGGGGCCTACGATCAGTACTTC. It specifies CASSFGGSVGAYDQYF.

About this clonotype: A much more abundant neighbour one base away suggests this may be a read error. The chain uses TRBV7-2 and TRBJ1-6; TRBD1 is a possible D gene (6 bases). Germline values: CDR1 SGHTA, CDR2 FQGNSA. V shed 1 base and J shed 0 bases, with 10 bases lying between them. The CDR3 covers 17 residues. As DNA, the CDR3 is TGTGCCAGCAGCTTAGTTGGAGGGGGCTCCTATAATTCACCCCTCCACTTT. This codes for CASSLVGGGSYNSPLHF.

This clonotype was counted at least ten times. The chain couples TRBV11-3 to TRBJ2-7; 8 bases map to TRBD1. The CDR3 contains 14 residues. The J segment lost 7 bases and the V segment lost 5 bases, leaving 10 bases of the junction unmatched. Per germline, CDR1 SGHNT and CDR2 YENEEA. The CDR3 loop is CASSTGQGFEEQYF. DNA for the CDR3: TGTGCCAGCAGCACAGGACAGGGATTTGAGGAGCAGTACTTC.

The CDR3 DNA sequence: TGCGCCAGCAGCCCCCGGGGTGGTGCGATCGCGGGAGGCTCAAACACCGGGGAGCTGTTTTTT. Amino acid sequence: CASSPRGGAIAGGSNTGELFF. The chain recombines TRBV4-1 with TRBJ2-2; 8 bases agree with TRBD2. With 4 bases clipped from V and 2 bases from J, the junction kept 21 bases outside the gene matches. CDR1 is MGHRA and CDR2 is YSYEKL in the germline V gene. CDR3 size: 21 residues.

This clonotype was observed a few times. This rearrangement joins TRBV11-2 to TRBJ2-5, with TRBD2 matching over 15 bases. The length of the CDR3 is 17 residues. V shed 5 bases and J 1 base; nucleotides not matched to a gene: 5. The germline V gene has CDR1 SGHAT and CDR2 FQNNGV. DNA of the CDR3: TGTGCCAGCAGCCCACCGGGACTAGCGGGGGGCCAAGAGACCCAGTACTTC. Translated, it gives CASSPPGLAGGQETQYF.

This clonotype was picked up many times. This rearrangement joins TRBV11-2 to TRBJ2-1, with a possible D match to TRBD2 (6 bases). This CDR3 has 14 residues. From germline, CDR1 is SGHAT and CDR2 FQNNGV. V was clipped by 3 bases and J by 5 bases, with 11 bases between them. The CDR3 DNA is TGTGCCAGCAGCTTTGGGGGGTACGACAATGAGCAGTTCTTC. The encoded protein is CASSFGGYDNEQFF.

This clonotype was counted many times. The chain couples TRBV27 to TRBJ2-7; D may match TRBD1 or TRBD2 (5 bases each). This CDR3 spans 16 amino acids. The V and J ends lost 5 bases and 2 bases respectively, with 19 bases between them. The germline gives CDR1 MNHEY, CDR2 SMNVEV (reference sequence). The CDR3 loop reads CASSRSGQQGAYEQYF. For the CDR3, the DNA is TGTGCCAGCAGTCGATCGGGGCAGCAAGGAGCCTACGAGCAGTACTTC.

This clonotype was picked up many times. The chain carries TRBV6-2 or TRBV6-3 and TRBJ2-5, with D possibly being TRBD1 (6 bases). V was pared by 7 bases and J by 8 bases, with 17 bases between. The germline V gene has CDR1 MNHEY and CDR2 SVGEGT. This CDR3 is built from 13 residues. For the CDR3, the DNA is TGTGCCAGCAAGGGGGTCCGGGTTGGAACCCAGTACTTC. This sequence encodes CASKGVRVGTQYF.

This clonotype was counted ten times or more. The chain has TRBV6-1 and TRBJ2-7, with 8 bases that match TRBD1. Germline values: CDR1 MNHNS, CDR2 SASEGT. This CDR3 spans 16 amino acids. V lost 3 bases to trimming and J lost 9 bases; unmatched junction nucleotides: 16. The CDR3 nucleotides read TGTGCCAGCAGTGAGGGGCCAGGGCGGGACAGGCCGGGGCAGTACTTC. Translating it yields CASSEGPGRDRPGQYF.

This clonotype was seen at least ten times. The rearrangement uses TRBV25-1 and TRBJ2-7, with TRBD2 identical over 8 bases. This CDR3 contains 14 residues. Looked up from germline, CDR1 is MGHDK and CDR2 is SYGVNS. V shed 8 bases and J 5 bases; nucleotides not matched to a gene: 11. As DNA, the CDR3 is TGTGCCAGCTCGGATCGGGAGGGGTTCGACGAGCAGTACTTC. It specifies CASSDREGFDEQYF.

This clonotype has ten or more counts. The chain uses TRBV5-1 and TRBJ2-7; TRBD2 aligns across 13 bases. The germline CDR1 and CDR2 sequences are SGHRS and YFSETQ. Losses at the gene ends were 1 base for V and 5 bases for J; bases not matched to a gene: 6. The CDR3 totals 16 residues. CDR3 loop: CASSLQLAGGPNEQYF. CDR3 sequence (DNA): TGCGCCAGCAGCTTGCAACTAGCGGGAGGGCCTAACGAGCAGTACTTC.

In its sample, this clonotype was seen many times. The CDR3 bases are TGTGCCAGCAGTACAAACCCCTCAATGCCGAACACTGAAGCTTTCTTT. This codes for CASSTNPSMPNTEAFF. V gene TRBV27 combines with J gene TRBJ1-1; D not certain. Trimming took off 5 bases at V and 1 base at J, with 17 bases between the two ends. The CDR3 covers 16 residues. Germline CDR1 reads MNHEY; CDR2 reads SMNVEV (reference sequence).

This clonotype was detected many times. CDR3 residues: CASSQDATGGWGTEAFF. Written as DNA, the CDR3 is TGTGCCAGCAGCCAAGATGCCACAGGGGGCTGGGGCACTGAAGCTTTCTTT. V gene TRBV4-2 combines with J gene TRBJ1-1; 9 bases match TRBD1. Germline CDR1 LGHNA, CDR2 YNFKEQ. The CDR3 sequence is 17 residues long. Losses at the gene ends were 0 bases for V and 4 bases for J; bases not matched to a gene: 9.

This clonotype occurred many times. This chain connects TRBV5-1 to TRBJ2-3; D is undetermined. Trimming cost V 0 bases and J 4 bases, with 12 bases left between them. The CDR3 totals 15 residues. The germline gives CDR1 SGHRS, CDR2 YFSETQ. CDR3: CASSLEGNRPDTQYF. DNA of the CDR3: TGCGCCAGCAGCTTGGAGGGTAATCGGCCAGATACGCAGTATTTT.

In its sample, this clonotype was seen many times. V usage is TRBV7-8 and J usage is TRBJ2-7, with D possibly being TRBD1 (6 bases). Germline V lookup: CDR1 SGHVS, CDR2 FQNEAQ. Trimming took off 3 bases at V and 2 bases at J, with 11 bases between the two ends. The CDR3 contains 14 residues. This CDR3 is CASSFRDTAYEQYF. Here the CDR3 DNA reads TGTGCCAGCAGCTTCAGGGACACGGCCTACGAGCAGTACTTC.